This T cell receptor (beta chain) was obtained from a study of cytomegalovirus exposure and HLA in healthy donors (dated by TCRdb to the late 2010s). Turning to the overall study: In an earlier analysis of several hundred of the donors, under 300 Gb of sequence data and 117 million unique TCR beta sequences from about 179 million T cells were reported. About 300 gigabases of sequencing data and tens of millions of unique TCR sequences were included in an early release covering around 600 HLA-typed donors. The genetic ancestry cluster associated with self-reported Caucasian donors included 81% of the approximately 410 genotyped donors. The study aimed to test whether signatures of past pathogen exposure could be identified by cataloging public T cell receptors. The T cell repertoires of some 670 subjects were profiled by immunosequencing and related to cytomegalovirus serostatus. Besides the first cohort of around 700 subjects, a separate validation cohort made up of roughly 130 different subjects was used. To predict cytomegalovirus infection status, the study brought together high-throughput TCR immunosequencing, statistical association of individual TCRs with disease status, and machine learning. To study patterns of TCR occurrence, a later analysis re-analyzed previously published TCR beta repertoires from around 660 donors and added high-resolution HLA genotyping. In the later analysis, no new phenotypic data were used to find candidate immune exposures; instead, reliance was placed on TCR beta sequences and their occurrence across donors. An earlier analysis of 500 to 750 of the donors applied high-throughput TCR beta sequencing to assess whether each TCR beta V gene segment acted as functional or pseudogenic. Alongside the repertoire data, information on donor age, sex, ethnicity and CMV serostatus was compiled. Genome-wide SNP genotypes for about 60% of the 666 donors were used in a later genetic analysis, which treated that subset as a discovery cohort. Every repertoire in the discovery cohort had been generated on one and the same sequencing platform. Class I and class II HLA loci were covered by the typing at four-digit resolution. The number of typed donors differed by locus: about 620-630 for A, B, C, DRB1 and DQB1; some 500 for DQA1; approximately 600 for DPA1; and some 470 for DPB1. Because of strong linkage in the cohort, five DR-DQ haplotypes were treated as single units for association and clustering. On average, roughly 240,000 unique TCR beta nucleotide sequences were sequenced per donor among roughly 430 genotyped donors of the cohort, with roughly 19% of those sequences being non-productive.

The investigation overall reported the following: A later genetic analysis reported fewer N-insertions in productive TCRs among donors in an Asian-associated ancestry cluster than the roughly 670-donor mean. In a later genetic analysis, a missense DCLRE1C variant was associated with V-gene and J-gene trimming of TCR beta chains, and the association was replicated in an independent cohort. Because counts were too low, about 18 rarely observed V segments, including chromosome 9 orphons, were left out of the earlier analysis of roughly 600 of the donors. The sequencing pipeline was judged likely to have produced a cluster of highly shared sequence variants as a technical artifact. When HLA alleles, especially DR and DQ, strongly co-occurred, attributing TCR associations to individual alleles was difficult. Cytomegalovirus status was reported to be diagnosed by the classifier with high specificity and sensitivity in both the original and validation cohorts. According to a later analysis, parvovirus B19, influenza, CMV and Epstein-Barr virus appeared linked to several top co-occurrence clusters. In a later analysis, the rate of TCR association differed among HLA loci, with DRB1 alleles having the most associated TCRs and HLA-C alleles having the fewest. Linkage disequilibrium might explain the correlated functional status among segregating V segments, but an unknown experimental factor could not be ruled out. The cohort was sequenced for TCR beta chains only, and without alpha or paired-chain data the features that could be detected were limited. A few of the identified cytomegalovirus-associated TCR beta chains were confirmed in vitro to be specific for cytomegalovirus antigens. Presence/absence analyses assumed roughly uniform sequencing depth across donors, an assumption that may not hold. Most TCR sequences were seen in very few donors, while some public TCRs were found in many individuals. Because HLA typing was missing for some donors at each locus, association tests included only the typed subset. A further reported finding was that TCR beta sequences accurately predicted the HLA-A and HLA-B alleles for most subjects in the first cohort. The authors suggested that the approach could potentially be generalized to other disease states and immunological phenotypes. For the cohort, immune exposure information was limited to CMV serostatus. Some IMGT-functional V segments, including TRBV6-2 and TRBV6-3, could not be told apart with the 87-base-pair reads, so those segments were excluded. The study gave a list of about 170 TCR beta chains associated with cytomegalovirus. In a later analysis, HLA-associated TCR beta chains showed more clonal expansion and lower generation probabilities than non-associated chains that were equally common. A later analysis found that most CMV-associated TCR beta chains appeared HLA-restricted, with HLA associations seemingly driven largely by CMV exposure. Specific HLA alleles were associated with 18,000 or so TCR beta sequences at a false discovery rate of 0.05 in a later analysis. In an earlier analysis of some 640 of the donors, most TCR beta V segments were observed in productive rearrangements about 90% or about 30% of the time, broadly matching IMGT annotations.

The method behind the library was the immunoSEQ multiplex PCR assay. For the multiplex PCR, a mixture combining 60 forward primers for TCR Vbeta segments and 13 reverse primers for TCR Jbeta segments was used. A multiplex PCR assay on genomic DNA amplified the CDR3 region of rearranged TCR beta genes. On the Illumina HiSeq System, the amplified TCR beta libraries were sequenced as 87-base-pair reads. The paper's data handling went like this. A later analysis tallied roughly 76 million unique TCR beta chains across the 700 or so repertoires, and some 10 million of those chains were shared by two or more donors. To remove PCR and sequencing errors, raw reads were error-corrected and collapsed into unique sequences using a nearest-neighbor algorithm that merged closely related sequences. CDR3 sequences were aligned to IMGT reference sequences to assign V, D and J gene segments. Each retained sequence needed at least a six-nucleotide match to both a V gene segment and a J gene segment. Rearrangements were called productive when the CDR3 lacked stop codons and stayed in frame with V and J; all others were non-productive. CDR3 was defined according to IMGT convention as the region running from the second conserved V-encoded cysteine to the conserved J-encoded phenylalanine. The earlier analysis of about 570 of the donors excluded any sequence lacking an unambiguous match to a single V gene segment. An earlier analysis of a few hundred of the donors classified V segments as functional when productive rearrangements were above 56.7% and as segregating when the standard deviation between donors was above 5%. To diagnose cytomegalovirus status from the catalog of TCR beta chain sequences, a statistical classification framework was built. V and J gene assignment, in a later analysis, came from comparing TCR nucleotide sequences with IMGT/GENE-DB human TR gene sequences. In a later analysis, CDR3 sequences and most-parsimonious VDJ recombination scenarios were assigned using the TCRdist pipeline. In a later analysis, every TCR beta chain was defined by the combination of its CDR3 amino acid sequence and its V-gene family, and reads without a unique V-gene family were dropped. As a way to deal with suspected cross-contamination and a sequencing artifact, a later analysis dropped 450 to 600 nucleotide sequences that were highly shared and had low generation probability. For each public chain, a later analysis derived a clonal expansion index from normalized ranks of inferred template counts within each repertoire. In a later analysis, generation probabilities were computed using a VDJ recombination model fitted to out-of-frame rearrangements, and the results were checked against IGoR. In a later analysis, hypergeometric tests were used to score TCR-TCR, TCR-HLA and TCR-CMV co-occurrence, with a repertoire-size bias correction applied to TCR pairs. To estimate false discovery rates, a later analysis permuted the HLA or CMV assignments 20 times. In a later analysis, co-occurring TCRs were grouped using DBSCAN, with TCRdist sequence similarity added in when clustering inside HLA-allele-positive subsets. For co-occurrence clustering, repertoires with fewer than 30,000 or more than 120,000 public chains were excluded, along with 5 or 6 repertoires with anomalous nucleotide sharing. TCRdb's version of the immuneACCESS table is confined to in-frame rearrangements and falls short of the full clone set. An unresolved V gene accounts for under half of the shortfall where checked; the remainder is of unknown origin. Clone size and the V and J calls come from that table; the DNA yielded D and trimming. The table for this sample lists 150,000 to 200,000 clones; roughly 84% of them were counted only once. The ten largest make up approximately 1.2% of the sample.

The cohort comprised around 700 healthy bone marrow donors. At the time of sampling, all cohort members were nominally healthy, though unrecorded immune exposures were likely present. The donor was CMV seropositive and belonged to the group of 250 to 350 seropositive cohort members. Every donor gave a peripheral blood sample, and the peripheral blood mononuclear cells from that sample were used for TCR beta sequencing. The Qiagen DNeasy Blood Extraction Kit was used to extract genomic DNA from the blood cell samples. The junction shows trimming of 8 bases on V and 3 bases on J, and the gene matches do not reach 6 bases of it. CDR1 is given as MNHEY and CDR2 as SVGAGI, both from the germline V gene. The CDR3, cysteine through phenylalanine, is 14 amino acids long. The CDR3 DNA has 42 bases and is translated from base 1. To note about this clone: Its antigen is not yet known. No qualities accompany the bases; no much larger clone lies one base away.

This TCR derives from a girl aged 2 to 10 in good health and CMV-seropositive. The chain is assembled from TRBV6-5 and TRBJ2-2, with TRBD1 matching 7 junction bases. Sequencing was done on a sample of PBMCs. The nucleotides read TGTGCCAGCGGACGTGGGACAGACACCGGGGAGCTGTTTTTT. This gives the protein CASGRGTDTGELFF.